A selection of T cell receptor beta chains follows, all from one sample in a study of blood T cell repertoires in COVID-19. Generated by immunoSEQ multiplex PCR, the TCRdb table keeps only in-frame clones and is missing some. This table holds under 85,000 clones, nearly 90% found once. The sample comprised peripheral blood. Receptors were obtained from a man aged 45 to 65 with acute or convalescent COVID-19. Each CDR3 is given with its conserved first and last residue. The D gene is left open where the match is weak. The size entry is marked missing in some rows and otherwise reads once, few, many or a size class.

D	V	J	size	CDR3	DNA
TRBD2	TRBV5-4	TRBJ2-3	.	CASSATAGVSDTQYF	TGTGCCAGCAGCGCGACGGCGGGAGTTTCTGATACGCAGTATTTT
TRBD2	TRBV6-2/TRBV6-3	TRBJ2-3	.	CASSYSYSGSTDTQYF	TGTGCCAGCAGTTACTCCTATAGCGGGAGCACAGATACGCAGTATTTT
.	TRBV19	TRBJ1-5	.	CASSIDRGQPQHF	TGTGCCAGTAGTATAGATAGGGGCCAGCCCCAGCATTTT
.	TRBV18	TRBJ2-2	.	CASSPTRSSYTGELFF	TGTGCCAGCTCACCGACACGATCGTCCTACACCGGGGAGCTGTTTTTT
.	TRBV6-1	TRBJ2-7	.	CASSVLGGGTATYEQYF	TGTGCCAGCAGTGTTCTTGGTGGCGGGACAGCGACCTACGAGCAGTACTTC
.	TRBV6-2/TRBV6-3	TRBJ2-3	once	CASSRSAGGYPDTQYF	TGTGCCAGCAGCCGTTCGGCGGGCGGGTATCCAGATACGCAGTATTTT
TRBD1	TRBV5-1	TRBJ2-7	.	CASSLQGGSYEQYF	TGCGCCAGCAGCTTACAGGGGGGATCCTACGAGCAGTACTTC
.	TRBV30	TRBJ1-3	.	CACNHGGSGNTIYF	TGTGCCTGTAACCACGGGGGCTCTGGAAACACCATATATTTT
.	TRBV3-1/TRBV3-2	TRBJ1-2	few	CASSQGGRERGYTF	TGTGCCAGCAGCCAAGGTGGCAGGGAACGTGGCTACACCTTC
TRBD2	TRBV5-5	TRBJ2-7	.	CASSLGLAGGIYSYEQYF	TGTGCCAGCAGCTTGGGACTAGCGGGAGGGATATACTCCTACGAGCAGTACTTC
TRBD1	TRBV3-1/TRBV3-2	TRBJ2-1	.	CASSRQVGTGSNEQFF	TGTGCCAGCAGCAGGCAGGTTGGGACAGGGAGTAATGAGCAGTTCTTC
.	TRBV5-5	TRBJ1-4	.	CASSLGWGSTEKLFF	TGTGCCAGCAGCTTAGGTTGGGGCTCTACGGAAAAACTGTTTTTT
.	TRBV24-1	TRBJ1-1	.	CATSRGGVSTEAFF	TGTGCCACCAGCAGGGGAGGGGTCTCGACTGAAGCTTTCTTT
.	TRBV11-2	TRBJ2-5	.	CASSPYVDTGTQYF	TGTGCCAGCAGCCCCTATGTCGATACGGGGACCCAGTACTTC
TRBD1	TRBV5-3	TRBJ2-7	few	CARSLGQGDEQYF	TGTGCCAGAAGCTTGGGACAGGGGGATGAGCAGTACTTC
TRBD1	TRBV25-1	TRBJ1-2	.	CASSAQGASGYTF	TGTGCCAGCAGTGCACAGGGGGCATCGGGCTACACCTTC
.	TRBV2	TRBJ1-5	few	CASRGRQTNQPQHF	TGTGCCAGCAGGGGTAGACAGACTAATCAGCCCCAGCATTTT
.	TRBV30	TRBJ1-2	.	CAWSIELPRGYTF	TGTGCCTGGAGCATAGAGCTGCCGAGGGGCTACACCTTC